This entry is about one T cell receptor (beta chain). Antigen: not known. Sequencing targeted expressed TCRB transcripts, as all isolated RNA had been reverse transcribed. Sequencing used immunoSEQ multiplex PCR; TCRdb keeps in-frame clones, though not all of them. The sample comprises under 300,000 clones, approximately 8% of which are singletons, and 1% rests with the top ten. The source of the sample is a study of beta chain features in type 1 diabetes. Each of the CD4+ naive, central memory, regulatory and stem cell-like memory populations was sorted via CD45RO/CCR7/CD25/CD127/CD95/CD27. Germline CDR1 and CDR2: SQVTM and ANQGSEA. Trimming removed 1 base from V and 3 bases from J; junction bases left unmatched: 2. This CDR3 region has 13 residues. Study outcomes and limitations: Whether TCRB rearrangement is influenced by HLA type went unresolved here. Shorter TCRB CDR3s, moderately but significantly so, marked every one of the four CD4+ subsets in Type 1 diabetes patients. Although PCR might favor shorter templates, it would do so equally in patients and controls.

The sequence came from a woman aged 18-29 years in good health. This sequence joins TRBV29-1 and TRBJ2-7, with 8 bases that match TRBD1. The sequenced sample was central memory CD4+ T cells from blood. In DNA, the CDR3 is TGCAGCGTTGAAGGCGGACAGGGCTACGAGCAGTACTTC. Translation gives CSVEGGQGYEQYF.